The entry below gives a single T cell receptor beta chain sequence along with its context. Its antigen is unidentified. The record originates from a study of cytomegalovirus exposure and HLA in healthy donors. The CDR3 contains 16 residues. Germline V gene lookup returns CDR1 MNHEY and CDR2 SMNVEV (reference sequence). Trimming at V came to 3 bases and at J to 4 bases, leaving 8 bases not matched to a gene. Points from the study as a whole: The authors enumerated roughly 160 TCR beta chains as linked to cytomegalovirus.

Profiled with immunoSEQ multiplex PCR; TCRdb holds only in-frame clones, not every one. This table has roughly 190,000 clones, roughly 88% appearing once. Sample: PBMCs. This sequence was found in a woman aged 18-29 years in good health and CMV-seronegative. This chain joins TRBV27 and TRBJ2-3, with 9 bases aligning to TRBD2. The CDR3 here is CASSFSAGGPPDTQYF. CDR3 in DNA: TGTGCCAGCAGTTTCTCGGCGGGAGGGCCCCCAGATACGCAGTATTTT.